A single sample gave rise to the 24 T cell receptor beta chains below, sequenced in a study of T cell changes during pregnancy in multiple sclerosis. TCRdb's table, derived via immunoSEQ multiplex PCR, lists solely in-frame clones and lacks some. The sample carries roughly 30,000 clones, under 95% recorded once. The sample consisted of CD4+ T cells from peripheral blood mononuclear cells, taken in the second trimester of pregnancy. The source of these receptors is a female donor with multiple sclerosis, enrolled in a pregnancy study.

The chain is built from TRBV7-3 and TRBJ2-2, with 9 nucleotides matching TRBD1. V lost 6 bases and J lost 2; bases outside the gene matches: 4. The CDR3 runs to 15 residues. Per the germline V gene, CDR1 is SGHTA and CDR2 is FQGTGA. Here the CDR3 reads CASRKGQGNTGELFF. The CDR3 bases are TGTGCCAGCAGAAAGGGACAGGGTAACACCGGGGAGCTGTTTTTT.

This chain uses TRBV7-8 with TRBJ2-3; 10 bases fit TRBD2. Losses at the gene ends were 7 bases for V and 4 bases for J; bases not matched to a gene: 11. Germline V gene sequence: CDR1 SGHVS, CDR2 FQNEAQ. This CDR3 contains 16 residues. The DNA of the CDR3 is TGTGCCAGCAACCTCCTAGCGGGAGCCCCTTCAGATACGCAGTATTTT. It encodes CASNLLAGAPSDTQYF.

The V call is TRBV4-1, the J call TRBJ2-2; 12 nucleotides agree with TRBD2. The V gene's germline CDR1 is MGHRA and CDR2 YSYEKL. V trimming: 0 bases; J trimming: 4 bases; junction bases outside the gene matches: 12. There are 20 residues in the CDR3. CDR3 protein: CASSQDPPTSGRYGTGELFF. The CDR3 nucleotides read TGCGCCAGCAGCCAAGATCCTCCGACTAGCGGGAGATATGGCACCGGGGAGCTGTTTTTT.

The chain has TRBV10-3 and TRBJ1-2, with TRBD1 matching 11 bases. CDR1 is ENHRY, CDR2 SYGVKD, per germline. The length of the CDR3 is 14 residues. J was trimmed by 3 bases and V by 9 bases; bases with no gene match: 6. CDR3 residues: CAIKPGQGDYGYTF. CDR3 coding DNA: TGTGCCATTAAACCGGGACAGGGGGACTATGGCTACACCTTC.

The V and J genes are TRBV28 and TRBJ1-2, with 7 bases aligning to TRBD1. Germline V gene data show CDR1 as MDHEN and CDR2 as SYDVKM. V shed 7 bases, J shed 4 bases, and the junction held 15 bases outside the gene matches. There are 16 residues in the CDR3. The CDR3 loop reads CASTSPLAGQLYGYTF. CDR3 DNA sequence: TGTGCCAGCACAAGCCCCCTCGCGGGACAGCTCTATGGCTACACCTTC.

This clone was picked up a small number of times. The chain combines TRBV7-8 with TRBJ2-1; 10 positions agree with TRBD2. V was pared by 4 bases and J by 4 bases, with 4 bases of the junction left unmatched. The germline V gene has CDR1 SGHVS and CDR2 FQNEAQ. The length of the CDR3 is 15 residues. CDR3 amino acids: CASSSSGSQYNEQFF. The CDR3 coding sequence is TGTGCCAGCAGCTCTAGCGGGAGTCAGTACAATGAGCAGTTCTTC.

The rearrangement uses TRBV27 and TRBJ2-7; tentative D call: TRBD1 (6 bases). Germline V CDR1 and CDR2: MNHEY, SMNVEV (reference sequence). V gave up 6 bases and J gave up 4 bases, with 13 bases separating them. The CDR3 runs 13 residues. The CDR3 DNA reads as TGTGCCAGCAGGCGGAAACAGGGATACGAGCAGTACTTC. It encodes CASRRKQGYEQYF.

The V call is TRBV7-9, the J call TRBJ2-5, with 8 nucleotides matching TRBD2. The CDR3 length is 17 residues. Germline CDR1 and CDR2: SEHNR and FQNEAQ (reference sequence). V was clipped by 4 bases and J by 0 bases; unmatched bases: 10. The CDR3 sequence is CASSSPRISGNQETQYF. The CDR3 DNA follows: TGTGCCAGCAGCTCCCCCCGGATTAGCGGGAACCAAGAGACCCAGTACTTC.

V gene TRBV6-1 combines with J gene TRBJ1-1, with D uncertain. The V gene's germline CDR1 is MNHNS and CDR2 SASEGT. The V end was cut by 9 bases, the J end by 3 bases, with 14 bases between. This CDR3 is 13 amino acids long. The CDR3 loop reads CASGRVFDTEAFF. As DNA, the CDR3 is TGTGCCAGTGGGAGGGTCTTTGACACTGAAGCTTTCTTT.

The gene calls are TRBV5-4 and TRBJ2-1, with D possibly matching TRBD1 (6 bases). V was cut by 0 bases and J by 4 bases, with 17 bases left in between. The CDR3 is made up of 17 amino acids. CDR1 and CDR2 from the germline V gene are SGHNT and YYREEE (reference sequence). The CDR3 nucleotides are TGTGCCAGCAGCTTGGGGGGCCAGGGGCGAGGGTACAATGAGCAGTTCTTC. Translating it yields CASSLGGQGRGYNEQFF.

The chain has TRBV29-1 and TRBJ1-1; perhaps TRBD1 as D (6 bases). The V end lost 5 bases, the J end lost 10 bases, and 14 bases lay between the germline ends. Germline CDR1 SQVTM, CDR2 ANQGSEA. The CDR3 consists of 11 residues. CDR3 in DNA: TGCAGCGTTTCTGACAGGTTGGGAGCTTTCTTT. As protein: CSVSDRLGAFF.

The rearrangement links TRBV7-2 to TRBJ2-7, with 10 bases fitting TRBD2. This CDR3 is built from 15 residues. In germline, CDR1 is SGHTA, CDR2 FQGNSA. V shed 5 bases and J 3 bases; nucleotides not matched to a gene: 7. This chain's CDR3 is CASSRQGLADYEQYF. The DNA for the CDR3 is TGTGCCAGCAGCCGGCAAGGACTAGCGGACTACGAGCAGTACTTC.

This chain uses TRBV10-1 with TRBJ2-1; TRBD2 matches 14 bases. The CDR3 contains 21 residues. The V gene's germline CDR1 is WNHNN and CDR2 SYGVQD (reference sequence). The J segment lost 0 bases and the V segment lost 10 bases, leaving 20 bases of the junction unmatched. CDR3 loop: CAIPGLAGDYLGESSYNEQFF. For the CDR3, the DNA is TGCGCCATACCGGGACTAGCGGGAGATTACCTCGGCGAAAGCTCCTACAATGAGCAGTTCTTC.

The rearrangement joins TRBV4-3 to TRBJ2-1, with 10 positions matching TRBD2. From germline, CDR1 is LGHNA and CDR2 YSLEER. The V and J ends lost 0 bases and 13 bases, in that order; junction bases with no gene match: 9. This CDR3 has 15 amino acids. The CDR3 nucleotides are TGCGCCAGCAGCCAAGATCCCGCTAGCGGGAGTTCCCAGTTCTTC. Its protein is CASSQDPASGSSQFF.

This chain connects TRBV5-4 to TRBJ2-1; TRBD1 is a possible D gene (5 bases). The V gene lost 0 bases and the J gene lost 0 bases, with 7 bases spanning the gap. CDR1 SGHNT and CDR2 YYREEE come from the germline V gene (reference sequence). CDR3 length: 15 amino acids. The CDR3 nucleotides are TGTGCCAGCAGCTTGGTTCAGGGCTCCTACAATGAGCAGTTCTTC. As protein: CASSLVQGSYNEQFF.

This clone was seen more than once but under ten times. The chain has TRBV19 and TRBJ2-7; 13 nucleotides align to TRBD2. In germline, CDR1 is LNHDA, CDR2 SQIVND (reference sequence). The trim removed 6 bases at V and 3 bases at J, leaving 14 bases unmatched. This CDR3 comprises 18 residues. Here the CDR3 DNA reads TGTGCCAGTAGGCGGGTCGAGGGCGGACTAGCGGGAGACTACGAGCAGTACTTC. Translation gives CASRRVEGGLAGDYEQYF.

The chain links TRBV5-1 to TRBJ1-4; TRBD1 agrees at 7 bases. Germline trimming cut 0 bases from V and 3 bases from J; bases unmatched to any gene: 2. This CDR3 has 15 residues. Germline V gene sequence: CDR1 SGHRS, CDR2 YFSETQ. The CDR3 reads CASSLGQGANEKLFF. CDR3 DNA: TGCGCCAGCAGCTTGGGACAGGGTGCTAATGAAAAACTGTTTTTT.

The V call is TRBV2, the J call TRBJ2-7; 14 bases agree with TRBD2. The CDR3 runs to 16 residues. After removal of 6 bases from V and 6 bases from J, the junction contained 10 bases not matched to a gene. Germline lookup yields CDR1 SNHLY and CDR2 FYNNEI. CDR3 sequence reads: CASSRRLAGGFVEQYF. For the CDR3, the DNA is TGTGCCAGCAGCCGACGACTAGCGGGAGGGTTCGTCGAGCAGTACTTC.

This chain joins TRBV14 and TRBJ2-7; no definite D call. V lost 1 base to trimming and J lost 2 bases, with 6 bases between them. The CDR3 covers 13 residues. CDR1 is SGHDN and CDR2 is FVKESK in the germline V gene. The CDR3 loop reads CASSQVHTYEQYF. The DNA of the CDR3 is TGTGCCAGCAGCCAAGTACACACCTACGAGCAGTACTTC. The whole variable domain, remainder taken from reference TRBV14 and TRBJ2-7, is EAGVTQFPSHSVIEKGQTVTLRCDPISGHDNLYWYRRVMGKEIKFLLHFVKESKQDESGMPNNRFLAERTGGTYSTLKVQPAELEDSGVYFCASSQVHTYEQYFGPGTRLTVT.

Concerning this clone: One junction end does not reproduce the germline sequence, and a read error may be involved. The chain has TRBV19 and TRBJ2-5, with a tentative D call TRBD2 (5 bases). In germline, CDR1 is LNHDA, CDR2 SQIVND (reference sequence). The CDR3 runs to 15 residues. For the CDR3, the DNA is TGTGCCAGTAGCACCGGACGGAGGTACCAAGAGACCCGGTACTTC. Residues: CASSTGRRYQETRYF.

The rearrangement joins TRBV19 to TRBJ1-1, with a weak D call TRBD1 (5 bases). V gave up 7 bases and J gave up 4 bases, with 13 bases separating them. The CDR3 consists of 13 residues. Germline CDR1 is LNHDA and CDR2 is SQIVND (reference sequence). The CDR3: CASKQDGGTEAFF. The CDR3, as DNA: TGTGCCAGTAAACAGGACGGTGGCACTGAAGCTTTCTTT. The complete variable domain, with remaining parts taken from reference TRBV19 and TRBJ1-1, reads DGGITQSPKYLFRKEGQNVTLSCEQNLNHDAMYWYRQDPGQGLRLIYYSQIVNDFQKGDIAEGYSVSREKKESFPLTVTSAQKNPTAFYLCASKQDGGTEAFFGQGTRLTVV.

The rearrangement uses TRBV19 and TRBJ2-5; D perhaps matches TRBD2 (6 bases). CDR3 size: 14 residues. From germline, CDR1 is LNHDA and CDR2 SQIVND (reference sequence). V dropped 5 bases and J dropped 3 bases, with 13 bases sitting between them. This chain's CDR3 is CASSDRDSEETQYF. CDR3 DNA sequence: TGTGCCAGTAGTGACCGGGACTCTGAAGAGACCCAGTACTTC.

This chain joins TRBV14 and TRBJ1-1; no clear D gene. Germline CDR1 and CDR2: SGHDN and FVKESK. Deletions cut 0 bases from V and 5 bases from J, with 16 bases between. This CDR3 spans 16 amino acids. CDR3 DNA sequence: TGTGCCAGCAGCCAAGATCTAGGCAGATTGGAGACTGAAGCTTTCTTT. Translated: CASSQDLGRLETEAFF.

Here the CDR3 reads CASSPLAGPYEQYF. The CDR3 DNA reads TGTGCCAGCAGCCCGTTAGCGGGACCCTACGAGCAGTACTTC. The rearrangement links TRBV5-4 to TRBJ2-7, with 8 bases aligning to TRBD2. The junction had 5 bases not matched to a gene; V was cut back by 4 bases and J by 2 bases. The germline V gene encodes CDR1 SGHNT and CDR2 YYREEE (reference sequence). The CDR3 consists of 14 residues.